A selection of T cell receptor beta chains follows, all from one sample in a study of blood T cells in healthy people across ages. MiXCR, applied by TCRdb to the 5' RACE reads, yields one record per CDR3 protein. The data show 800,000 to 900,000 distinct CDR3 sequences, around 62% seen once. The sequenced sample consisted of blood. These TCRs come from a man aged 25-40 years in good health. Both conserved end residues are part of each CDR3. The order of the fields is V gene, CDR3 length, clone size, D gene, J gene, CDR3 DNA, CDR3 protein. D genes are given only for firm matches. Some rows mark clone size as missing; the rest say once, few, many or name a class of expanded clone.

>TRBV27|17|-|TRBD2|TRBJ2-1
TGTGCCAGCAGTCCCCTAGCGGGGGGGCCACAGGACAATGAGCAGTTCTTC
CASSPLAGGPQDNEQFF
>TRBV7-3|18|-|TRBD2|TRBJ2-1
TGTGCCAGCAGCAGTAGCGGGGGCGATCCGGGACCCTACAATGAGCAGTTCTTC
CASSSSGGDPGPYNEQFF
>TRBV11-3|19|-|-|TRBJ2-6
TGTGCCAGCAGCTTAGAAGAGGGCGCCCCTCGCTCTGGGGCCAACGTCCTGACTTTC
CASSLEEGAPRSGANVLTF
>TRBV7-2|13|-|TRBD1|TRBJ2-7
TGTGCCAGCAGCCTGACAGGGGTCCACGAGCAGTACTTC
CASSLTGVHEQYF
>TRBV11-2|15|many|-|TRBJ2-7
TGTGCCAGCAGCTTAATAGCGGAGGGGTGGTACGAGCAGTACTTC
CASSLIAEGWYEQYF
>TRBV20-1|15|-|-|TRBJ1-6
TGCAGTGCTAGGGACCGCGGCTCCTATAATTCACCCCCCCACTTT
CSARDRGSYNSPPHF
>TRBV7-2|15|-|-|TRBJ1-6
TGTGCCAGCAGCTTAAGGGGTACCTATAATTCACCCCTCCACTTT
CASSLRGTYNSPLHF
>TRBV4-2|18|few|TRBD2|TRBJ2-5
TGTGCCAGCAGCCAAGACAGGGCTAGCGGAGCAAAACAAGAGACCCAGTACTTC
CASSQDRASGAKQETQYF
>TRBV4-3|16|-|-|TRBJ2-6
TGCGCCAGCATTCGAACGCCTAACTCTGGGGCCAACGTCCTGACTTTC
CASIRTPNSGANVLTF
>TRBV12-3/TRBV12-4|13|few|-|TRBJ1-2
TGTGCCAGCAGACGAGGGGGAAACTATGGCTACACCTTC
CASRRGGNYGYTF
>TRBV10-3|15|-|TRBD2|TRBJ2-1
TGTGCCATCAGTGGGGGACTAGCGGGGGGGCCGGAGCAGTTCTTC
CAISGGLAGGPEQFF